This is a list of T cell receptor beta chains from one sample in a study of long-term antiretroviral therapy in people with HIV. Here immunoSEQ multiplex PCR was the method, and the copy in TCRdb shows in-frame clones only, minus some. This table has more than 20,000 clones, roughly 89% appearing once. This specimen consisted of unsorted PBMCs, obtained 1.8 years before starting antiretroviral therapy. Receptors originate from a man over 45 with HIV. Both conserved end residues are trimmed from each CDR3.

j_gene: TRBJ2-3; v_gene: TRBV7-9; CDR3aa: ASSWTSGGDTQY
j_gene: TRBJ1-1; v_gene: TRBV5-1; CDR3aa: ASSLRTYRANTEAF
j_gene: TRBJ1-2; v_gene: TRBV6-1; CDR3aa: ASSVTGTGDLGGYT
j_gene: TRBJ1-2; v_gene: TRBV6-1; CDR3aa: AGSPGQTYGYT
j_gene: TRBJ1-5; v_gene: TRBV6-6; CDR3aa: ASTLGTGTRQPQH
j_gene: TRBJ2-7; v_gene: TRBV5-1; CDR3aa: ASSARTGGLTSYEQY
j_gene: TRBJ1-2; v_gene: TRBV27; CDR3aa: ASSYIGSINYGYT
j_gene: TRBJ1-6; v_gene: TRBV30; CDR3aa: AWSVPLTKDSPLH
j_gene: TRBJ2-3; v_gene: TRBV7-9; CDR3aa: ASSLRLTDTQY
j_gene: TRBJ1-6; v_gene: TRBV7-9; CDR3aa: ASSLTGLGSPLH
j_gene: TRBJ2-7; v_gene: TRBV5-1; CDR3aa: ASSLAGDSYEQY
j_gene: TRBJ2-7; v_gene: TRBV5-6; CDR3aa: ASSPRGRGGYEQY
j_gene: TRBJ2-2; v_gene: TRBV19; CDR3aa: ASIGAHLTGELF
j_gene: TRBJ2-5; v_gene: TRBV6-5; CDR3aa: ASSYWGQTETQY
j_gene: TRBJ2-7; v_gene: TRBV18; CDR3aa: ASSPRSSSPSGTLYEQY
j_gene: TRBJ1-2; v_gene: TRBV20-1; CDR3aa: SAPLSYGYT
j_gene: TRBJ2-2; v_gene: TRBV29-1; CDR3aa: SVSKTGMNTGELF
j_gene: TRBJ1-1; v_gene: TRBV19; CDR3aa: ASSLTGTEAF
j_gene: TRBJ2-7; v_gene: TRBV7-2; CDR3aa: ASSPRLGSSYEQY
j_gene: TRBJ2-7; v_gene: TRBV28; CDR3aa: ASSFRWTGDSYEQY
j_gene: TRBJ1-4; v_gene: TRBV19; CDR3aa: ASRMTAAEKLF
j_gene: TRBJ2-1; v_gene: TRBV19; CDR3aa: ASSRAGPYNEQF
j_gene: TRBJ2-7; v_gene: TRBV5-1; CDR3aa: ATKDRADYYEQY
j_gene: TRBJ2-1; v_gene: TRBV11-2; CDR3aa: ASSLVRPNEQF
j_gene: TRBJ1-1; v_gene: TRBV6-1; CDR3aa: ASRVPTEAF
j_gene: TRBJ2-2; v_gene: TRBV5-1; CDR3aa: ASSKDYLNTGELF
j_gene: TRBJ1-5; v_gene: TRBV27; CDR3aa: ASSLSIDRFNEPQH
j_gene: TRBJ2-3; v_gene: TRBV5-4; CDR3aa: ASSSTLAGGSDTQY
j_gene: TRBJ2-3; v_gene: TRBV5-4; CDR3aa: ASSPTGGGGTDTQY
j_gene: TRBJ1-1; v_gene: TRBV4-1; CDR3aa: ASSQRRGLNTEAF
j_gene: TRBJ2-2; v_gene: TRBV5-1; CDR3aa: ASSLEGQGRGTGELF
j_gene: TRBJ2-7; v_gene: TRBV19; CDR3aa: ASSRRTGGYEQY
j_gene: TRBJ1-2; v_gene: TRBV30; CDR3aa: AWSTGGAGT
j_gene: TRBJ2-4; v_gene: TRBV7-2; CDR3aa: ASSPQGLDIQY
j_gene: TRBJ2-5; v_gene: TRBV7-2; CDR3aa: ASSLYETQY
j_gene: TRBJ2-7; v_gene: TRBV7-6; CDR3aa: ASSLVRPNRGQEYEQY
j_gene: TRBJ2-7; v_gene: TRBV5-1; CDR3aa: ASSRDTKVEQY
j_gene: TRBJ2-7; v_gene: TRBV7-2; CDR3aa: ASSPYGEGEQY
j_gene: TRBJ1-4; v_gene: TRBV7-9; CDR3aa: ASSSTGSSNEKLF
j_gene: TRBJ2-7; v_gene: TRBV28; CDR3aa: ASSLARAGTYEQY